The 2 T cell receptor beta chains reported below all come from one sample, sequenced in a study of T cells expressing NK-cell markers. Using the 5' RACE reads, TCRdb records one entry per CDR3 protein without DNA. With under 600,000 distinct CDR3 sequences in the sample, the ten largest clones hold roughly 1.4%. Sequenced input: blood T cells: a sorted CD56 or NKG2C T cell subset, CD4+ or CD8+ T cells, or bulk PBMC T cells (not recorded which). These receptors were taken from a woman aged 45-65 years in good health.

The chain uses TRBV10-3 and TRBJ2-3; absent DNA, TCRdb's TRBD2 call cannot be checked. This CDR3 region has 17 residues. The V gene's germline CDR1 is ENHRY and CDR2 SYGVKD. The CDR3 region is CAISLGTSGSKADTQYF.

The rearrangement joins TRBV5-1 to TRBJ2-2; there is no DNA to check the TCRdb D call of TRBD1. Looked up from germline, CDR1 is SGHRS and CDR2 is YFSETQ. The CDR3 spans 16 residues. CDR3: CASTHGQRLNTGELFF.